These 17 T cell receptor beta chains originate from one sample sequenced in a study of PD-1 blockade in classical Hodgkin lymphoma. Brentuximab vedotin exposure varied among the patients, all of whom had relapsed after autologous stem cell transplantation. Method: immunoSEQ multiplex PCR; TCRdb's copy keeps in-frame clones and lacks some. The sample holds nearly 55,000 clones; over 70% are singletons and the top ten take less than 20%. Sequencing was performed on peripheral blood mononuclear cells (PBMCs), taken at baseline. The source is a human donor with classical Hodgkin lymphoma.

The chain couples TRBV11-1 to TRBJ2-1; no clear D. Germline V gene data show CDR1 as SGHAT and CDR2 as FQDESV (reference sequence). This CDR3 contains 16 residues. Trimming cost V 5 bases and J 5 bases, with 19 bases left between them. The CDR3 sequence is CASSPTGRTVHNEQFF. For the CDR3, the DNA is TGTGCCAGCAGCCCAACGGGCAGGACGGTCCACAATGAGCAGTTCTTC.

The chain links TRBV7-2 to TRBJ2-7; 7 bases are shared with TRBD2. Germline assignment: CDR1 SGHTA and CDR2 FQGNSA. The CDR3 is made up of 15 amino acids. With V trimmed by 1 base and J by 1 base, 4 bases remained unmatched. The CDR3 spells CASSLVGGGSYEQYV. In DNA form, the CDR3 reads TGTGCCAGCAGCTTAGTGGGCGGGGGTTCCTACGAGCAGTACGTC.

The V call is TRBV11-2, the J call TRBJ1-4; a possible D gene is TRBD1 (6 bases). V shed 6 bases and J shed 12 bases, with 14 bases lying between them. CDR1 and CDR2 (germline): SGHAT, FQNNGV. The CDR3 runs 12 residues. CDR3 coding DNA: TGTGCCAGCAGAGCACAGGGAGGGGAACTGTTTTTT. Translated, it gives CASRAQGGELFF.

The V and J genes are TRBV4-1 and TRBJ2-7; TRBD2 aligns across 12 bases. J lost 5 bases, V lost 4 bases, and 6 bases had no gene match. There are 15 residues in the CDR3. Germline-derived CDR1 and CDR2 are MGHRA and YSYEKL. CDR3 sequence (DNA): TGCGCCAGCAGCCGACTAGCGGGAGCTCGACACGAGCAGTACGTC. Encoded protein: CASSRLAGARHEQYV.

This clone came up once. CDR3 region: CASRDQLAGGLNEQFF. CDR3 DNA: TGTGCCAGTAGGGATCAACTAGCGGGAGGACTGAATGAGCAGTTCTTC. The chain has TRBV19 and TRBJ2-1; 12 bases match TRBD2. The V gene's germline CDR1 is LNHDA and CDR2 SQIVND (reference sequence). The CDR3 covers 16 residues. J gave up 7 bases and V 6 bases, and 10 bases lay outside the gene matches.

V and J are TRBV10-3 and TRBJ2-1, with D perhaps being TRBD1 or TRBD2 (6 bases each). V lost 5 bases, J lost 6 bases, and 14 bases lay in between. The CDR3 covers 14 residues. Germline V gene lookup returns CDR1 ENHRY and CDR2 SYGVKD. For the CDR3, the DNA is TGTGCCATCAGTTGGAGGGGGGCTGGCAATGAGCAGTTCTTC. Amino acids: CAISWRGAGNEQFF.

The chain's CDR3 is CASSEGPTLKTFF. CDR3 DNA: TGTGCCAGCAGTGAGGGCCCGACTCTCAAAACTTTCTTT. This chain links TRBV2 with TRBJ1-1; D unresolved. V was clipped by 3 bases and J by 12 bases, with 17 bases between them. Germline CDR1 and CDR2: SNHLY and FYNNEI. This CDR3 spans 13 amino acids.

This clone came up a few times. The CDR3 nucleotides are TGTGCCAGCAGCTTAGCACTAACCCAAGAGACCCAGTACTTC. It translates to CASSLALTQETQYF. The chain joins TRBV7-2 to TRBJ2-5, with D uncertain. The CDR3 has 14 amino acids. V lost 0 bases to trimming and J lost 1 base, with 6 bases between them. The germline CDR1 and CDR2 sequences are SGHTA and FQGNSA.

This clone showed up just once. The chain has TRBV11-3 and TRBJ2-1; 11 bases agree with TRBD1. Looked up from germline, CDR1 is SGHNT and CDR2 is YENEEA. CDR3 length: 15 amino acids. V shed 4 bases and J 7 bases; nucleotides not matched to a gene: 6. CDR3 sequence: CASSSPGQGENEQFF. The CDR3 DNA is TGTGCCAGCAGCTCTCCGGGACAGGGGGAAAATGAGCAGTTCTTC.

The chain employs TRBV19 and TRBJ2-1; D is possibly TRBD1 or TRBD2 (5 bases each). V lost 7 bases to trimming and J lost 5 bases, with 18 bases between them. CDR3 length equals 15 residues. CDR1 and CDR2 from the germline V gene are LNHDA and SQIVND (reference sequence). CDR3 region: CASTQLGVDNNEQFF. The CDR3, as DNA: TGTGCCAGTACGCAACTGGGGGTGGATAACAATGAGCAGTTCTTC. The complete variable domain, with remaining parts taken from reference TRBV19 and TRBJ2-1, reads DGGITQSPKYLFRKEGQNVTLSCEQNLNHDAMYWYRQDPGQGLRLIYYSQIVNDFQKGDIAEGYSVSREKKESFPLTVTSAQKNPTAFYLCASTQLGVDNNEQFFGPGTRLTVL.

This clone was seen a handful of times. This chain links TRBV7-9 with TRBJ2-3; TRBD1 agrees at 7 bases. Germline V CDR1 and CDR2: SEHNR, FQNEAQ (reference sequence). The CDR3 loop spans 14 amino acids. The V and J ends lost 2 bases and 4 bases, in that order; junction bases with no gene match: 3. Written as DNA, the CDR3 is TGTGCCAGCAGCTTATCCAGGGGGTCAGATACGCAGTATTTT. Protein: CASSLSRGSDTQYF.

V and J are TRBV29-1 and TRBJ2-3; D is possibly TRBD2 (6 bases). Deletions cut 3 bases from V and 4 bases from J, with 14 bases between. Germline lookup yields CDR1 SQVTM and CDR2 ANQGSEA. The CDR3 totals 14 residues. The DNA for the CDR3 is TGCAGCGTTGAGGGCGGGAAATCTGCAGATACGCAGTATTTT. This encodes CSVEGGKSADTQYF.

Of note for this clone: Mismatch with germline at one junction end may stem from a read error. The V gene is TRBV7-2, the J gene TRBJ1-2, with a weak D call TRBD1 (5 bases). CDR3 length equals 15 residues. The germline V gene encodes CDR1 SGHTA and CDR2 FQGNSA. The CDR3 loop is CASSIAGGTNYGYTF. CDR3 DNA: TGTGCCAGCAGCATAGCGGGGGGAACCAACTATGGCTACACCTTC.

The V gene is TRBV11-3, the J gene TRBJ1-1; 9 positions agree with TRBD1. The trim removed 2 bases at V and 2 bases at J, leaving 3 bases unmatched. The CDR3 is 15 amino acids. The V gene's germline CDR1 is SGHNT and CDR2 YENEEA. The CDR3 DNA reads TGTGCCAGCAGCTTATGGACAGGGGACAACACTGAAGCTTTCTTT. Its translation: CASSLWTGDNTEAFF. Based on the CDR3 plus reference TRBV11-3 and TRBJ1-1, the full variable domain is EAGVVQSPRYKIIEKKQPVAFWCNPISGHNTLYWYLQNLGQGPELLIRYENEEAVDDSQLPKDRFSAERLKGVDSTLKIQPAELGDSAVYLCASSLWTGDNTEAFFGQGTRLTVV.

The chain couples TRBV7-9 to TRBJ1-1; D remains unclear. Trimming cost V 5 bases and J 1 base, with 11 bases left between them. CDR3 length: 14 residues. Germline CDR1 SEHNR, CDR2 FQNEAQ (reference sequence). CDR3 residues: CASSRGSENTEAFF. The CDR3 DNA sequence: TGTGCCAGCAGCCGTGGATCCGAGAACACTGAAGCTTTCTTT.

The rearrangement links TRBV4-1 to TRBJ2-1; D remains unclear. This CDR3 is built from 17 residues. From germline, CDR1 is MGHRA and CDR2 YSYEKL. The V end was cut by 1 base, the J end by 12 bases, with 25 bases between. CDR3: CASSQVLIGSGGVAQFF. In DNA form, the CDR3 reads TGCGCCAGCAGCCAAGTCCTGATAGGTTCCGGCGGCGTAGCGCAGTTCTTC.

V gene TRBV18 combines with J gene TRBJ2-1; D tentatively fits TRBD1 or TRBD2 (5 bases each). Trimming left V 6 bases short and J 6 bases short, with 15 bases between. CDR3 length: 14 residues. Germline V lookup: CDR1 KGHSH, CDR2 LQKENI. The CDR3 bases are TGTGCCAGCTCTAGAGGGACGCTCCTCAATGAGCAGTTCTTC. Residues: CASSRGTLLNEQFF.